This T cell receptor beta chain was profiled in a study of CD8 T cells in Susac syndrome. Study-wide background: The Susac syndrome patients that were sequenced included six with active disease and eight in remission. Blood was drawn from Susac syndrome patients while they were therapy-naive, on corticosteroids, or on intravenous immunoglobulin alone. General study findings and limits: TCR sequencing and HLA analysis covered a relatively small number of individuals.

With regard to this clonotype: The antigen is not known.

Reverse transcription used roughly 0.5 to 1 ug RNA and random hexamers. TCR beta CDR3 was amplified by immunoSEQ multiplex PCR. This amplification extended across 54 Vbeta and 13 Jbeta segments. TCRdb re-called the immunoSEQ multiplex PCR reads with MiXCR, one entry per CDR3 protein. The sample comprises around 200,000 distinct CDR3 sequences, around 94% of which are singletons, and around 0.1% rests with the top ten. V was trimmed by 2 bases and J by 0 bases, leaving 3 bases between them. CDR3 length: 13 residues. From germline, CDR1 is LGHDT and CDR2 YNNKEL (reference sequence). This TCR came from a human donor with Susac syndrome. Sequences were obtained from CD4+ T cells from PBMCs. The V gene is TRBV3-1, the J gene TRBJ2-3; no firm D call. The CDR3 spells CASSQFSTDTQYF. The CDR3 region has the DNA TGTGCCAGCAGCCAATTTAGCACAGATACGCAGTATTTT.